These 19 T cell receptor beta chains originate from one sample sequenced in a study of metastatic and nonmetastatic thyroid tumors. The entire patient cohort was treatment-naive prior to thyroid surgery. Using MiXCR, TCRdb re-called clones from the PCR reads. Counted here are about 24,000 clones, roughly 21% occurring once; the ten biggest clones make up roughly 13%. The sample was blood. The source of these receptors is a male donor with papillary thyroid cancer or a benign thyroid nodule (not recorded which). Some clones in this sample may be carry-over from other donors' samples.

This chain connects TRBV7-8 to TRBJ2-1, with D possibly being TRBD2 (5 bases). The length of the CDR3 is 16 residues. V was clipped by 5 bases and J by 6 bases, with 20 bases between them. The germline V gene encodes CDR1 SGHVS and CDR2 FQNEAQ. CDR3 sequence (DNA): TGTGCCAGCAGCAAAGAGCTAGAGGACTGGAGCAATGAGCAGTTCTTC. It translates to CASSKELEDWSNEQFF.

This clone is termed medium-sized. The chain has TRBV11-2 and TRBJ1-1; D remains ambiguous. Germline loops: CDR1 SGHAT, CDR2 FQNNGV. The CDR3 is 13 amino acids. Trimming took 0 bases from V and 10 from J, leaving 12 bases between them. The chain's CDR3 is CASSLDLSQVAFF. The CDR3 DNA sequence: TGTGCCAGCAGCTTAGATCTTAGTCAGGTAGCTTTCTTT.

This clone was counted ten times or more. CDR3 in amino acids: CASSLTMTSGRWTTYNEQFF. The CDR3 DNA is TGTGCCAGCTCACTAACGATGACTAGCGGGAGATGGACTACCTACAATGAGCAGTTCTTC. This sequence joins TRBV18 and TRBJ2-1; 12 positions agree with TRBD2. The CDR3 spans 20 residues. Germline V gene lookup returns CDR1 KGHSH and CDR2 LQKENI. Germline trimming cut 4 bases from V and 2 bases from J; bases unmatched to any gene: 15. Combining the CDR3 with reference TRBV18 and TRBJ2-1 gives the whole variable domain NAGVMQNPRHLVRRRGQEARLRCSPMKGHSHVYWYRQLPEEGLKFMVYLQKENIIDESGMPKERFSAEFPKEGPSILRIQQVVRGDSAAYFCASSLTMTSGRWTTYNEQFFGPGTRLTVL.

CDR3 sequence (DNA): TGCGCCAGCAGATCCATCATTTCCTACAATGAGCAGTTCTTC. Translation: CASRSIISYNEQFF. The chain employs TRBV5-1 and TRBJ2-1; D is undetermined. V lost 5 bases, J lost 1 base, and 10 bases lay in between. The CDR3 length is 14 residues. Germline V gene sequence: CDR1 SGHRS, CDR2 YFSETQ.

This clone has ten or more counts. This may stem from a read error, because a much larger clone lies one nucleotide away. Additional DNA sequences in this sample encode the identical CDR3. The CDR3, as DNA: TGTGCCAGCAGCTTGGCGGTGGGGAACACTGAGGCTTTCTTT. It yields the protein CASSLAVGNTEAFF. This rearrangement joins TRBV5-4 to TRBJ1-1, with D unresolved. The CDR3 has 14 residues. Per the germline V gene, CDR1 is SGHNT and CDR2 is YYREEE (reference sequence).

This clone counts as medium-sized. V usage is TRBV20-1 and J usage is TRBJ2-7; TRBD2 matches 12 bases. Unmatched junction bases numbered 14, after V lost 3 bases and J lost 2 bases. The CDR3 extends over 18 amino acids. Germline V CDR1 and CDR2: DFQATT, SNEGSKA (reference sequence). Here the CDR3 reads CSARAWTSGISPTYEQYF. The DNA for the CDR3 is TGCAGTGCTAGGGCGTGGACTAGCGGGATTTCACCCACCTACGAGCAGTACTTC.

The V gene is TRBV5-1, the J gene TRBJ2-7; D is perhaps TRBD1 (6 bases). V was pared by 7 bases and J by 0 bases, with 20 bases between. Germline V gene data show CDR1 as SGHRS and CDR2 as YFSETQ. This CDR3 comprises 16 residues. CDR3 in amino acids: CASGSPDRYSSYEQYF. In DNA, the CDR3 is TGCGCCAGCGGCTCCCCGGACAGATACAGCTCCTACGAGCAGTACTTC.

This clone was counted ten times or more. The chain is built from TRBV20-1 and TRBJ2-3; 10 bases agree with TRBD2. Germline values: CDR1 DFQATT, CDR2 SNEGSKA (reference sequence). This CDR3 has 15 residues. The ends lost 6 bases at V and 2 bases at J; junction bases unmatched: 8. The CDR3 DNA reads TGCAGTGCCACCGGACTAGCGGAGTACACAGATACGCAGTATTTT. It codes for CSATGLAEYTDTQYF.

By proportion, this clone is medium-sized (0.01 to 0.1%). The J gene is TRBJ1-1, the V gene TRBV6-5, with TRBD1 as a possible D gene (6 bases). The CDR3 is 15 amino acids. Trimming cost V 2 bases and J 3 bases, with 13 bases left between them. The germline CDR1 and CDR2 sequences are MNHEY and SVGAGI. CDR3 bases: TGTGCCAGCAGTTACCTCAGGGGAATGGACACTGAAGCTTTCTTT. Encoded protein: CASSYLRGMDTEAFF.

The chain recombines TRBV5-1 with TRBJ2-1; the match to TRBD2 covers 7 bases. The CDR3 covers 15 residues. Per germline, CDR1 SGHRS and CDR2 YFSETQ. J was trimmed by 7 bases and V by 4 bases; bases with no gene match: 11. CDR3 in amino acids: CASSLEGTIYNEQFF. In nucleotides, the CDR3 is TGCGCCAGCAGCCTCGAGGGGACTATCTATAATGAGCAGTTCTTC.

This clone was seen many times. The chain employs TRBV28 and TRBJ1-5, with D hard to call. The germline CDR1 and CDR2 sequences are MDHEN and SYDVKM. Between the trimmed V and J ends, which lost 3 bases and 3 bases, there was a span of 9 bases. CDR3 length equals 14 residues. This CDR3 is CASSLIVLNQPQHF. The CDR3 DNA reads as TGTGCCAGCAGTTTGATAGTCCTCAATCAGCCCCAGCATTTT. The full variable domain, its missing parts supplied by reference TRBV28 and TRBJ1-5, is DVKVTQSSRYLVKRTGEKVFLECVQDMDHENMFWYRQDPGLGLRLIYFSYDVKMKEKGDIPEGYSVSREKKERFSLILESASTNQTSMYLCASSLIVLNQPQHFGDGTRLSIL.

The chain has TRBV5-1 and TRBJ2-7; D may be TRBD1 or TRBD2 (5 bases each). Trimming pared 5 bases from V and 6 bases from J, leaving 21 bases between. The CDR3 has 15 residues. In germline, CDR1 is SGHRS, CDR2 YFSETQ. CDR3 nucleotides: TGCGCCAGCAGAACGGGGCCAGAATATGGGCGCGAGCAGTACTTC. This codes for CASRTGPEYGREQYF.

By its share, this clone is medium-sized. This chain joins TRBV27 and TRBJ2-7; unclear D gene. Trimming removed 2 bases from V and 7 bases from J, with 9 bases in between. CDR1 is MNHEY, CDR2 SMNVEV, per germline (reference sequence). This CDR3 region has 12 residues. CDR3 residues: CASSLDTREQYF. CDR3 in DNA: TGTGCCAGCAGTTTAGACACTCGGGAGCAGTACTTC.

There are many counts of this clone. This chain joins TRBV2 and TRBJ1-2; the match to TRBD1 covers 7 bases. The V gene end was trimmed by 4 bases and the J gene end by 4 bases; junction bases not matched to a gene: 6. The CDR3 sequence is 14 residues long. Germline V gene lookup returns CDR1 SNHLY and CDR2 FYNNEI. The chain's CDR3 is CASSGQGTTYGYTF. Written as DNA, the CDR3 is TGTGCCAGCAGTGGACAGGGAACCACCTATGGCTACACCTTC.

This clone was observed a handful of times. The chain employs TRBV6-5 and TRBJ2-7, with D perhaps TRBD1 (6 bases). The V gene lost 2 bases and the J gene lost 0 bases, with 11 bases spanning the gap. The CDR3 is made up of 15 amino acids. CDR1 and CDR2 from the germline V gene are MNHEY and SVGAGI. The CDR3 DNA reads TGTGCCAGCAGTTACCGACAGGTGATCTCCTACGAGCAGTACTTC. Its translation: CASSYRQVISYEQYF.

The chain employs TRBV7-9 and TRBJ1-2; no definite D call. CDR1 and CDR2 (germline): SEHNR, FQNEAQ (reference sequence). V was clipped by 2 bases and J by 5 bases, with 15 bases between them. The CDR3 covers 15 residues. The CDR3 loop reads CASSLMGSRTYGYTF. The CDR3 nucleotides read TGTGCCAGCAGCTTAATGGGGTCACGAACGTATGGCTACACCTTC.

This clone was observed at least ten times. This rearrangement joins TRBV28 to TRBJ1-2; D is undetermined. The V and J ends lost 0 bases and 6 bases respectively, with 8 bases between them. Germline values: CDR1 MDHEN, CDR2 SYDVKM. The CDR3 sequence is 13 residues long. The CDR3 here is CASSLWPENGYTF. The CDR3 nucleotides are TGTGCCAGCAGTTTATGGCCAGAGAATGGCTACACCTTC.

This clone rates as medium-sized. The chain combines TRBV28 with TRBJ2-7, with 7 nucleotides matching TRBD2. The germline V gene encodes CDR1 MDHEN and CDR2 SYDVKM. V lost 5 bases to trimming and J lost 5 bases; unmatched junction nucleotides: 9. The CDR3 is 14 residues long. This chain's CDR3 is CASSPLGGVHEQYF. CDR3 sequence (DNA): TGTGCCAGCAGTCCGTTGGGGGGGGTTCACGAGCAGTACTTC.

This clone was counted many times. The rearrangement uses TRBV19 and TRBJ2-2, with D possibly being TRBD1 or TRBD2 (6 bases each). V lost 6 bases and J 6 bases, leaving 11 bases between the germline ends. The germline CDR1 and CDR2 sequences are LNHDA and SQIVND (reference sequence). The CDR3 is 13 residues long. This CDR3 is CASRQGRSGELFF. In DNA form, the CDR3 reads TGTGCCAGTAGGCAGGGGAGGTCCGGGGAGCTGTTTTTT.